This T cell receptor beta chain appears in the sequencing data of a study of technical replicates of blood from a handful of donors. The length of the CDR3 is 14 residues. The germline V gene encodes CDR1 GTSNPN and CDR2 SVGIG (reference sequence). Trimming cost V 4 bases and J 4 bases, with 16 bases left between them. This clone is a singleton in its sample. TCRdb keeps only in-frame clones here, not all; method: immunoSEQ multiplex PCR. This sample has approximately 75,000 clones; about 94% occur once, and the top ten carry about 0.37%. This receptor was taken from a human donor in good health. The V and J genes are TRBV30 and TRBJ1-2, with D perhaps matching TRBD1 (5 bases). Sequencing was performed on T cells isolated from PBMCs. The CDR3 region is CAWTPGGVIYGYTF. The CDR3 region has the DNA TGTGCCTGGACTCCAGGAGGGGTGATCTATGGCTACACCTTC. Supplemented by reference TRBV30 and TRBJ1-2, the full variable domain reads SQTIHQWPATLVQPVGSPLSLECTVEGTSNPNLYWYRQAAGRGLQLLFYSVGIGQISSEVPQNLSASRPQDRQFILSSKKLLLSDSGFYLCAWTPGGVIYGYTFGSGTRLTVV.